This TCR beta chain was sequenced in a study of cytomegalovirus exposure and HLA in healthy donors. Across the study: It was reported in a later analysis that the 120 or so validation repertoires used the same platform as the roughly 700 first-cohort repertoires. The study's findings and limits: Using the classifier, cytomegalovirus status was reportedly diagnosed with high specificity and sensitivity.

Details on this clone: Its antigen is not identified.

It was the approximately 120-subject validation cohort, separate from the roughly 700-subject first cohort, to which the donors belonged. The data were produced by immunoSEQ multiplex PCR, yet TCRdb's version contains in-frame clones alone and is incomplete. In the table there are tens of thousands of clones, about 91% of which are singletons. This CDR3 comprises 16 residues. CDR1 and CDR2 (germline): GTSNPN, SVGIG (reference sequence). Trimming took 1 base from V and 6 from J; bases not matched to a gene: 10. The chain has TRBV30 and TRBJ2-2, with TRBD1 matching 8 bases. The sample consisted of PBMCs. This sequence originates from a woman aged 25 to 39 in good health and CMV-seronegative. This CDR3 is CAWSAIGYRGSGELFF. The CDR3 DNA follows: TGTGCCTGGAGTGCAATTGGGTACAGGGGGTCCGGGGAGCTGTTTTTT.